This T cell receptor beta chain was identified in a study of identifying expanded T cells in peripheral blood. Per the germline V gene, CDR1 is SGDLS and CDR2 is YYNGEE. The CDR3 is 14 residues long. The V gene end was trimmed by 2 bases and the J gene end by 3 bases; junction bases not matched to a gene: 2. Measured with immunoSEQ multiplex PCR; TCRdb has only the in-frame clones, and not every one. This sample yields over 100,000 clones, of which approximately 90% are seen a single time; 7% to 9% belongs to the top ten. Overall study findings and caveats: Around 1.2 clones differed between technical replicates, versus approximately 17 and 20 over time. Approximately 2-week clone count variance significantly increased as total template count grew.

Points on this clone: Its antigen is as yet unknown.

No infections or other immune events were documented during collection. This chain joins TRBV9 and TRBJ1-2, with 9 bases aligning to TRBD1. The clonotype originates from a person between 18 and 75 years old in good health. Sequencing was done on a sample of blood. This CDR3 reads CASSVDRGDYGYTF. As DNA, the CDR3 is TGTGCCAGCAGCGTGGACAGGGGCGACTATGGCTACACCTTC. Looking up the rest from reference TRBV9 and TRBJ1-2 gives the full variable domain: DSGVTQTPKHLITATGQRVTLRCSPRSGDLSVYWYQQSLDQGLQFLIQYYNGEERAKGNILERFSAQQFPDLHSELNLSSLELGDSALYFCASSVDRGDYGYTFGSGTRLTVV.